This T cell receptor (beta chain) originates from a study of low-dose radiotherapy and immunotherapy resistance in tumors. In the study overall: Per fraction, Cohort 2 was given 1 Gy every two weeks, accumulating a total of 13 Gy over 26 weeks.

TRAV and TRBV primers primed cDNA for both TCRalpha and TCRbeta. Both a constant-region primer and a V-primer adapter served to amplify TCRs across roughly 20 PCR cycles. MiXCR, applied by TCRdb to the reads, yields one record per CDR3 protein. The sample comprises tens of thousands of distinct CDR3 sequences, more than 8% of which are singletons, and around 0.96% rests with the top ten. This clonotype has ten or more counts. Stated time point: before trial treatment. The sequenced sample was PBMCs, obtained before treatment. The TCR was taken from a male donor with prostate cancer.

The CDR3: CASSSGLVTDTQYF. The CDR3 bases are TGTGCCAGCAGCTCGGGACTAGTCACAGATACGCAGTATTTT. The chain combines TRBV5-6 with TRBJ2-3, with 8 bases aligning to TRBD2. The CDR3 is made up of 14 amino acids. Germline assignment: CDR1 SGHDT and CDR2 YYEEEE. Losses at the gene ends were 3 bases for V and 2 bases for J; bases not matched to a gene: 2.